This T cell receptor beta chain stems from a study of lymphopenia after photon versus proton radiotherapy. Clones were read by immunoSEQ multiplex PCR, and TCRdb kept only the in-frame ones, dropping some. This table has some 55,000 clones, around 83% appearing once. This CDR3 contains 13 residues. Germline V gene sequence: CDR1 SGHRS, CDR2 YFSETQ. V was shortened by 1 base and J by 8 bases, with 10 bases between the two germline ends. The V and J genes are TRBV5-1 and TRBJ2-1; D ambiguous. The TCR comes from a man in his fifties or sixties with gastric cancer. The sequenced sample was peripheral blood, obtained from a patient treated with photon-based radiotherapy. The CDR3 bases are TGCGCCAGCAGCTTGTATAGAGGCTATGAGCAGTTCTTC. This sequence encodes CASSLYRGYEQFF.